The rows below give T cell receptor beta chains drawn from one sample of a study of CXCR3-negative and CXCR3-positive naive CD8 T cells. TCRdb reprocessed the 5' RACE reads and stores each CDR3 protein as one record, lacking DNA. The table for this sample gives approximately 9,700 distinct CDR3 sequences. The sample consisted of naive CXCR3- CD8+ T cells from blood. All receptors derive from a human donor in good health. Some clones in this sample may be carry-over from other donors' samples. Both conserved end residues are part of each CDR3. Each record gives: J gene, clone size, V gene, CDR3 protein. Clone size appears in some rows only: once, few, many, or a class for an expanded clone.

J gene: TRBJ2-1
clone size: NA
V gene: TRBV29-1
CDR3 protein: CSVEQAVYNEQFF

J gene: TRBJ2-7
clone size: NA
V gene: TRBV30
CDR3 protein: CAWSVGGNYEQYF

J gene: TRBJ1-1
clone size: medium-sized
V gene: TRBV5-1
CDR3 protein: CASSFTAGHTEAFF

J gene: TRBJ2-7
clone size: NA
V gene: TRBV12-3/TRBV12-4
CDR3 protein: CASSMGRGYEQYF

J gene: TRBJ1-1
clone size: NA
V gene: TRBV29-1
CDR3 protein: CSVGGSVMNTEAFF

J gene: TRBJ1-1
clone size: medium-sized
V gene: TRBV19
CDR3 protein: CASSISTGMNTEAFF

J gene: TRBJ2-2
clone size: NA
V gene: TRBV19
CDR3 protein: CASSTSGTTGELFF

J gene: TRBJ2-1
clone size: medium-sized
V gene: TRBV4-3
CDR3 protein: CASSQTAPGQRDEQFF

J gene: TRBJ2-7
clone size: medium-sized
V gene: TRBV4-1
CDR3 protein: CASSLIAGGGYEQYF

J gene: TRBJ2-7
clone size: NA
V gene: TRBV4-1
CDR3 protein: CASSLPGAPYEQYF

J gene: TRBJ2-1
clone size: NA
V gene: TRBV12-3/TRBV12-4
CDR3 protein: CASSKTGTRDYNEQFF

J gene: TRBJ2-3
clone size: NA
V gene: TRBV12-3/TRBV12-4
CDR3 protein: CPSSLAGGTDTQYF

J gene: TRBJ1-2
clone size: medium-sized
V gene: TRBV29-1
CDR3 protein: CSVPVGQGDYTF

J gene: TRBJ2-1
clone size: NA
V gene: TRBV4-1
CDR3 protein: CASSQFAEISVQEYNEQFF

J gene: TRBJ2-5
clone size: medium-sized
V gene: TRBV6-5
CDR3 protein: CASSYYAGGQETQYF

J gene: TRBJ2-1
clone size: NA
V gene: TRBV25-1
CDR3 protein: CASSGHDRVNEQFF

J gene: TRBJ2-7
clone size: NA
V gene: TRBV5-1
CDR3 protein: CASSLEASGYEQYF

J gene: TRBJ2-3
clone size: NA
V gene: TRBV19
CDR3 protein: CASSITGATDTQYF

J gene: TRBJ2-1
clone size: NA
V gene: TRBV24-1
CDR3 protein: CATRDRGEINEQFF